The 7 T cell receptor beta chains below come from one sample, sequenced in a study of cytotoxic CD8 clonotypes in ibrutinib-treated CLL. Sequencing was performed with immunoSEQ multiplex PCR; in TCRdb, only in-frame clones are kept and a portion is missing. The data contain about 130,000 clones, around 85% of them singletons. The source material was PBMCs, sampled after 24 months of ibrutinib treatment. The receptors stem from a human donor with chronic lymphocytic leukemia.

CDR3 bases: TGTGCCAGCAGCGGGACGGGGGTTCGGGCTTTCTTT. Translated, it gives CASSGTGVRAFF. V is TRBV5-5 and J is TRBJ1-1, with D possibly matching TRBD1 (5 bases). The germline gives CDR1 SGHKS, CDR2 YYEKEE (reference sequence). The CDR3 has 12 residues. Trimming took 4 bases from V and 11 from J, leaving 15 bases between them.

This clone was detected a few times. The gene calls are TRBV7-2 and TRBJ2-2; no reliable D call. CDR3 length equals 13 residues. V lost 5 bases and J 5 bases, leaving 9 bases between the germline ends. In germline, CDR1 is SGHTA, CDR2 FQGNSA. The CDR3, as DNA: TGTGCCAGCAGCCACGTATTTACCGGGGAGCTGTTTTTT. Translating gives CASSHVFTGELFF.

V gene TRBV18 combines with J gene TRBJ2-7; 8 bases map to TRBD1. The germline V gene encodes CDR1 KGHSH and CDR2 LQKENI. After removal of 5 bases from V and 2 bases from J, the junction contained 2 bases not matched to a gene. This CDR3 contains 13 residues. The CDR3 DNA follows: TGTGCCAGCTCAGCGGGACAGGCCTACGAGCAGTACTTC. Translation: CASSAGQAYEQYF. Full variable domain (rest looked up from reference TRBV18 and TRBJ2-7): NAGVMQNPRHLVRRRGQEARLRCSPMKGHSHVYWYRQLPEEGLKFMVYLQKENIIDESGMPKERFSAEFPKEGPSILRIQQVVRGDSAAYFCASSAGQAYEQYFGPGTRLTVT.

The J gene is TRBJ2-7, the V gene TRBV28, with a tentative D call TRBD2 (6 bases). Germline CDR1 MDHEN, CDR2 SYDVKM. The CDR3 has 18 amino acids. V was trimmed by 3 bases and J by 0 bases, leaving 21 bases between them. Written as DNA, the CDR3 is TGTGCCAGCAGTTTTTTGGGGGGTCAAAACCCGAGCTCCTACGAGCAGTACTTC. Encoded protein: CASSFLGGQNPSSYEQYF.

CDR3 amino acids: CASSESQGLTMQYF. CDR3 sequence (DNA): TGTGCCAGCAGCGAAAGTCAGGGACTTACTATGCAGTATTTT. V and J are TRBV9 and TRBJ2-3; D may be TRBD2 (6 bases). The CDR3 length is 14 residues. Trimming removed 3 bases at V and 11 bases at J, with 19 bases between. The germline CDR1 and CDR2 sequences are SGDLS and YYNGEE.

The gene calls are TRBV29-1 and TRBJ1-2, with D unclear. The CDR3 consists of 13 residues. In germline, CDR1 is SQVTM, CDR2 ANQGSEA. V was cut by 3 bases and J by 0 bases, with 8 bases left in between. CDR3 in amino acids: CSVDKRANYGYTF. CDR3 nucleotide sequence: TGCAGCGTTGATAAGAGGGCTAACTATGGCTACACCTTC.

This rearrangement joins TRBV4-2 to TRBJ2-1; tentatively, D is TRBD1 (5 bases). From germline, CDR1 is LGHNA and CDR2 YNFKEQ. V lost 0 bases and J lost 15, with 15 bases in between. The CDR3 is 13 residues long. CDR3 protein: CASSQDQGSTPFF. Written as DNA, the CDR3 is TGTGCCAGCAGCCAAGATCAGGGAAGTACGCCGTTCTTC.